Listed below are T cell receptor beta chains from one sample, sequenced in a study of blood T cell repertoires in COVID-19. Only in-frame clones appear in the TCRdb table, and some are missing; sequencing was by immunoSEQ multiplex PCR. This sample has around 69,000 clones, with about 88% found just once. Material for sequencing was peripheral blood. These receptors were taken from a woman between 50 and 59 years old with active COVID-19. Both conserved end residues are part of each CDR3. A D gene is named only where the DNA matches it firmly. A row's size may be missing; if present it is once, few, many or a size class.

clone size,V gene,D gene,J gene,CDR3 DNA,CDR3 protein
.,TRBV5-1,TRBD2,TRBJ2-1,TGCGCCAGCAGCTTATCCCCCCTAGCGGGAGGGTATAATGAGCAGTTCTTC,CASSLSPLAGGYNEQFF
.,TRBV11-3,.,TRBJ2-1,TGTGCCAGCAGCTTAGATCGAGTTTACAATGAGCAGTTCTTC,CASSLDRVYNEQFF
.,TRBV11-2,.,TRBJ1-1,TGTGCCAGCAGCCTCAAAAAGAGGTCGTTCGAGGACACTGAAGCTTTCTTT,CASSLKKRSFEDTEAFF
.,TRBV7-6,.,TRBJ2-1,TGTGCCAGCAGTCGAAATCTCGCGGGATGGTACAATGAGCAGTTCTTC,CASSRNLAGWYNEQFF
.,TRBV11-3,.,TRBJ2-7,TGTGCCAGCAGCCGAGGGGCAGGGGAAATAGACGAGCAGTACTTC,CASSRGAGEIDEQYF
.,TRBV5-1,.,TRBJ2-1,TGCGCCAGCAGCTTCTCCGGGACCGAGATCGGGGGGCAGTTCTTC,CASSFSGTEIGGQFF
.,TRBV9,.,TRBJ1-5,TGTGCCAGCAGCGTAGACGGAGCAATCGTTCAGCCCCAGCATTTT,CASSVDGAIVQPQHF
.,TRBV12-3/TRBV12-4,.,TRBJ2-7,TGTGCCAGCAGGGGAGCGGGTACCCACGAGCAGTACTTC,CASRGAGTHEQYF
.,TRBV10-2,TRBD2,TRBJ2-7,TGCGCCAGCAAGCAAGGGAGGGAGGGCCGCCACGAGCAGTACTTC,CASKQGREGRHEQYF
.,TRBV15,.,TRBJ1-2,TGTGCCACCAGCCCTATTTTGGCGGGGAACTATGGCTACACCTTC,CATSPILAGNYGYTF
.,TRBV7-2,TRBD1,TRBJ1-2,TGTGCCAGCAGCCATAGAAGCCGGACAGGGGGCGATGGCTACACCTTC,CASSHRSRTGGDGYTF
.,TRBV7-2,.,TRBJ2-4,TGTGCCAGCAGCACCGCCTTGGAGATGGTTAGACACATTCAGTACTTC,CASSTALEMVRHIQYF
.,TRBV4-1,.,TRBJ2-1,TGCGCCAGCAGCCAAGGGTCTAGCGATGGCTACAATGAGCAGTTCTTC,CASSQGSSDGYNEQFF
.,TRBV6-5,TRBD2,TRBJ2-7,TGTGCCAGCAGTACTGGACTAGCGGGCGGTCGGGTAGGCTTC,CASSTGLAGGRVGF
.,TRBV7-8,TRBD1,TRBJ1-6,TGTGCCAGCAGCTTAGTGGGACAGGGGTTACCCCTCCACTTT,CASSLVGQGLPLHF
.,TRBV6-5,.,TRBJ1-2,TGTGCCAGTCTCCGAGCGATAGGGGATGGCTACACCTTC,CASLRAIGDGYTF
.,TRBV3-1/TRBV3-2,TRBD1,TRBJ1-6,TGTGCCAGCAGCCTGGGACAGAGAACATCACCCCTCCACTTT,CASSLGQRTSPLHF
once,TRBV30,.,TRBJ2-1,TGTGCCTGGAGCCGGGACACCTTCTCCTACAATGAGCAGTTCTTC,CAWSRDTFSYNEQFF
.,TRBV3-1/TRBV3-2,.,TRBJ1-1,TGTGCCAGCAGCCCCCAAGGGGCCGTCACTGAAGCTTTCTTT,CASSPQGAVTEAFF
.,TRBV4-2,.,TRBJ2-7,TGTGCCAGCAGCCAAGATCGGGGGTACGAGCAGTACTTC,CASSQDRGYEQYF
.,TRBV5-1,TRBD1,TRBJ1-3,TGCGCCAGCAGCTTATTTTCGGGACAGGTGGACTCAAGCTCTGGAAACACCATATATTTT,CASSLFSGQVDSSSGNTIYF
.,TRBV25-1,.,TRBJ2-5,TGTGCCAGCAGTGGAAAGACGGGAGTGTACCAAGAGACCCAGTACTTC,CASSGKTGVYQETQYF
once,TRBV9,.,TRBJ2-2,TGTGCCAGCAGTCGACAGGCGGACACCGGGGAGCTGTTTTTT,CASSRQADTGELFF
.,TRBV27,TRBD1,TRBJ1-2,TGTGCCAGCGGGACAGGGAATTATGGCTACACCTTC,CASGTGNYGYTF
once,TRBV19,.,TRBJ2-1,TGTGCCAGTAGTGGGATAGCGGAGGTATACAATGAGCAGTTCTTC,CASSGIAEVYNEQFF
.,TRBV4-1,.,TRBJ1-2,TGCGCCAGCAGCCAAGAAGTAACCGGGGTCAGCTATGGCTACACCTTC,CASSQEVTGVSYGYTF
.,TRBV11-3,TRBD1,TRBJ2-1,TGTGCCAGCAGCTTAGCCAGGGGGTCCTACAATGAGCAGTTCTTC,CASSLARGSYNEQFF
.,TRBV6-2/TRBV6-3,.,TRBJ1-2,TGTGCCAGCAGTTACAGGGACAAGCGCCTGGGCTACACCTTC,CASSYRDKRLGYTF
.,TRBV3-1/TRBV3-2,TRBD2,TRBJ2-7,TGTGCCAGCAGCCAAGATAATAGCGGGGCCTACGAGCAGTACTTC,CASSQDNSGAYEQYF
.,TRBV6-1,TRBD2,TRBJ2-7,TGTGCCAGCAGTGATCGAAGACTAGCGGAAACCTACGAGCAGTACTTC,CASSDRRLAETYEQYF
.,TRBV14,TRBD1,TRBJ2-5,TGTGCCAGCAGCCAGGGACAGGGAACGGTACAAGAGACCCAGTACTTC,CASSQGQGTVQETQYF
.,TRBV6-5,TRBD1,TRBJ1-4,TGTGCCAGCAGTTACTCGGGACAGGATAATGAAAAACTGTTTTTT,CASSYSGQDNEKLFF
.,TRBV27,TRBD2,TRBJ2-7,TGTGCCAGCAGTGCTAGCGGGAGCCACTACGAGCAGTACTTC,CASSASGSHYEQYF
.,TRBV5-1,.,TRBJ2-5,TGCGCCAGCAGCACGGACGGGACACAACAAGAGACCCAGTACTTC,CASSTDGTQQETQYF
.,TRBV10-2,.,TRBJ1-1,TGCGCCAGCAGTGAGTCGACGGCAGGGCTTGAAGCTTTCTTT,CASSESTAGLEAFF
few,TRBV29-1,.,TRBJ1-6,TGCACCGGAAGTGCGGGCCCCGGTTCACCCCTCCACTTT,CTGSAGPGSPLHF
.,TRBV2,TRBD1,TRBJ1-1,TGTGCCAGCAGTGAAAGGACAGGGCCGAACACTGAAGCTTTCTTT,CASSERTGPNTEAFF
.,TRBV28,TRBD1,TRBJ2-7,TGTGCCAGCAGTTCCTCAGGGGGCAAGGACGAGCAGTACTTC,CASSSSGGKDEQYF
once,TRBV3-1/TRBV3-2,.,TRBJ2-3,TGTGCCAGCAGCACCGAGGGCGGAGTGGGTACAGATACGCAGTATTTT,CASSTEGGVGTDTQYF
.,TRBV19,.,TRBJ2-7,TGTGCCAGTAGTATGGGGGGACTCCAGTCCTACGAGCAGTACTTC,CASSMGGLQSYEQYF
.,TRBV19,.,TRBJ2-2,TGTGCCAGTAGGGGCCAGGCACAGGCAATCACCGGGGAGCTGTTTTTT,CASRGQAQAITGELFF
once,TRBV3-1/TRBV3-2,TRBD1,TRBJ1-1,TGTGCCAGCAGCCACCAAGATAGGGGGCTGGGGGGATCTTTCTTT,CASSHQDRGLGGSFF
.,TRBV15,.,TRBJ2-1,TGTGCCACCAGCAGAGATATGGGGGGTGATTCCAATGAGCAGTTCTTC,CATSRDMGGDSNEQFF
.,TRBV6-2/TRBV6-3,.,TRBJ2-7,TGTGCCAGCAGCCCTACAAGAGGCATCCCCTCCTACGAGCAGTACTTC,CASSPTRGIPSYEQYF
.,TRBV9,.,TRBJ1-1,TGTGCCAGCAGCCCTCGGACAGTAAACACTGAAGCTTTCTTT,CASSPRTVNTEAFF
.,TRBV10-2,TRBD2,TRBJ2-1,TGCGCCAGCCGAGCGGGAGGCCCAGCGTCCTACAATGAGCAGTTCTTC,CASRAGGPASYNEQFF
.,TRBV2,.,TRBJ2-1,TGTGCCAGCAGCAAAAGGTCTAGCTTAAACAATGAGCAGTTCTTC,CASSKRSSLNNEQFF
.,TRBV3-1/TRBV3-2,.,TRBJ2-2,TGTGCCAGCAGACAGGGCAGCGGCACCGGGGAGCTGTTTTTT,CASRQGSGTGELFF
.,TRBV10-3,.,TRBJ1-1,TGTGCCATCAGTGGGGAAGGGGTAGTGGATGGCACTGAAGCTTTCTTT,CAISGEGVVDGTEAFF
.,TRBV9,.,TRBJ2-1,TGTGCCAGCAGCGTAGTTAGCGGCAATGAGCAGTTCTTC,CASSVVSGNEQFF